Below, 13 T cell receptor beta chains from the same sample are listed, as sequenced in a study of cytomegalovirus exposure and HLA in healthy donors. Data came from immunoSEQ multiplex PCR; TCRdb stores just in-frame clones and leaves some out. Here the sample spans roughly 100,000 clones, approximately 90% being singletons. The sequencing input was PBMCs. The receptor set was obtained from a woman aged 18 to 35 in good health and CMV-seropositive.

The sample holds one count of this clone. This chain joins TRBV6-1 and TRBJ2-3, with 8 bases matching TRBD1. CDR3 size: 15 residues. V was pared by 6 bases and J by 3 bases, with 8 bases of the junction left unmatched. Germline V lookup: CDR1 MNHNS, CDR2 SASEGT. CDR3 in amino acids: CASRLITGGTDTQYF. The CDR3 region has the DNA TGTGCCAGCAGATTAATTACAGGGGGAACAGATACGCAGTATTTT.

This chain uses TRBV4-1 with TRBJ1-5; D is unclear. The CDR3 is made up of 13 amino acids. Germline values: CDR1 MGHRA, CDR2 YSYEKL. Trimming took 2 bases from V and 2 from J, leaving 4 bases between them. CDR3 amino acids: CASSQRGNQPQHF. CDR3 nucleotides: TGCGCCAGCAGCCAACGAGGCAATCAGCCCCAGCATTTT.

This sequence joins TRBV5-1 and TRBJ2-2; 9 bases match TRBD1. CDR1 and CDR2 from the germline V gene are SGHRS and YFSETQ. Trimming cost V 4 bases and J 6 bases; bases outside gene matches: 7. The CDR3 is made up of 15 amino acids. Here the CDR3 reads CASSLQGANPGELFF. The CDR3 coding sequence is TGCGCCAGCAGCCTACAGGGGGCTAACCCCGGGGAGCTGTTTTTT.

The J gene is TRBJ2-7, the V gene TRBV11-3; TRBD2 agrees at 10 bases. CDR1 SGHNT and CDR2 YENEEA come from the germline V gene. CDR3 length equals 18 residues. Unmatched junction bases numbered 12, after V lost 4 bases and J lost 0 bases. The CDR3 DNA is TGTGCCAGCAGCTCCGAGATCCGGACTAGCGGACTCTCCTACGAGCAGTACTTC. Its translation is CASSSEIRTSGLSYEQYF.

V is TRBV28 and J is TRBJ2-7, with TRBD2 identical over 7 bases. The germline CDR1 and CDR2 sequences are MDHEN and SYDVKM. This CDR3 contains 15 residues. The trim removed 7 bases at V and 7 bases at J, leaving 16 bases unmatched. The CDR3 spells CASTIGATAAGEQYF. In DNA form, the CDR3 reads TGTGCCAGCACCATTGGGGCGACAGCAGCGGGGGAGCAGTACTTC.

This clone has only one observation. The gene calls are TRBV28 and TRBJ2-3; maybe TRBD2 (6 bases). V was trimmed by 4 bases and J by 4 bases, leaving 15 bases between them. The germline CDR1 and CDR2 sequences are MDHEN and SYDVKM. The CDR3 totals 15 residues. The CDR3 DNA sequence: TGTGCCAGCAGTTCCCCCGGGGGAGGTGCAGATACGCAGTATTTT. Encoded protein: CASSSPGGGADTQYF.

This chain connects TRBV28 to TRBJ2-7, with a weak D call TRBD1 (6 bases). V lost 1 base, J lost 5 bases, and 9 bases lay in between. The length of the CDR3 is 13 residues. Germline V gene lookup returns CDR1 MDHEN and CDR2 SYDVKM. Written as DNA, the CDR3 is TGTGCCAGCAGTTTATTGGGGGCCAACGAGCAGTACTTC. It is translated as CASSLLGANEQYF.

This clone was seen just once. The chain has TRBV7-6 and TRBJ1-1, with unresolved D. The V gene's germline CDR1 is SGHVS and CDR2 FNYEAQ. The CDR3 contains 14 residues. Trimming took 5 bases from V and 6 from J, leaving 16 bases between them. Written as DNA, the CDR3 is TGTGCCAGCAGCCAAGCATCCTGGGGAGCTGAAGCTTTCTTT. It yields the protein CASSQASWGAEAFF.

The chain's CDR3 is CAWSVERNTEAFF. In DNA form, the CDR3 reads TGTGCCTGGAGTGTGGAGAGGAACACTGAAGCTTTCTTT. V and J are TRBV30 and TRBJ1-1, with D unresolved. This CDR3 region has 13 residues. Trimming stripped 0 bases from V and 1 base from J, with 6 bases between. The germline CDR1 and CDR2 sequences are GTSNPN and SVGIG (reference sequence).

This chain connects TRBV4-1 to TRBJ1-2; D perhaps matches TRBD1 (5 bases). The CDR3 length is 14 residues. The germline CDR1 and CDR2 sequences are MGHRA and YSYEKL. Between the trimmed V and J ends, which lost 4 bases and 2 bases, there was a span of 11 bases. Here the CDR3 reads CASSLRGGNYGYTF. CDR3 DNA sequence: TGCGCCAGCAGCCTTAGGGGAGGGAACTATGGCTACACCTTC.

In this sample, this clone turned up once. The chain uses TRBV6-5 and TRBJ2-7; 8 bases line up with TRBD1. CDR1 and CDR2 (germline): MNHEY, SVGAGI. J gave up 5 bases and V 0 bases, and 3 bases lay outside the gene matches. CDR3 length equals 14 residues. The CDR3 DNA sequence: TGTGCCAGCAGTTACTCTAGGACAGGGAACGAGCAGTACTTC. As protein: CASSYSRTGNEQYF.

V gene TRBV28 combines with J gene TRBJ1-2; tentatively, D is TRBD1 (6 bases). Germline values: CDR1 MDHEN, CDR2 SYDVKM. The V end was cut by 0 bases, the J end by 9 bases, with 17 bases between. The CDR3 runs to 15 residues. CDR3 nucleotides: TGTGCCAGCAGTTTATGGCCCGGGGACACCGGCCGCTACACCTTC. This sequence encodes CASSLWPGDTGRYTF.

The chain couples TRBV11-3 to TRBJ2-2; TRBD1 agrees at 12 bases. Germline V gene lookup returns CDR1 SGHNT and CDR2 YENEEA. This CDR3 has 17 amino acids. After removal of 7 bases from V and 3 bases from J, the junction contained 9 bases not matched to a gene. In nucleotides, the CDR3 is TGTGCCAGCATCAAGGGGACAGGGGGCGAGTACACCGGGGAGCTGTTTTTT. Amino acids: CASIKGTGGEYTGELFF.